Listed below are T cell receptor beta chains from one sample, sequenced in a study of T-cell memory formation after mild COVID-19. Via MiXCR, TCRdb re-called the 5' RACE reads, giving one row per CDR3 protein. Of fewer than 150,000 distinct CDR3 sequences listed, roughly 20% are singletons. Sequencing input: PBMCs or a T cell subset sorted from them (not recorded which). These receptors came from a man aged 18 to 29 who had mild COVID-19 (a few samples of this study predate the infection). Cell type and time point are not known. CDR3s include the opening cysteine and the closing phenylalanine or tryptophan. A D gene is named only where the DNA matches it firmly. Some rows mark clone size as missing; the rest say once, few, many or name a class of expanded clone.

j_call,v_call,d_call,clone_size,cdr3_aa,cdr3_nt
TRBJ2-7,TRBV20-1,TRBD1,few,CSARDRFTYEQYF,TGCAGTGCTAGGGACAGGTTTACCTACGAGCAGTACTTC
TRBJ2-5,TRBV18,.,.,CASAQGAGRETQYF,TGTGCCAGCGCGCAAGGTGCGGGGCGCGAGACCCAGTACTTC
TRBJ2-7,TRBV6-5,TRBD2,few,CASRAGGEQYF,TGTGCCAGCAGAGCGGGGGGAGAGCAGTACTTC
TRBJ2-1,TRBV6-2/TRBV6-3,.,.,CASSWFLSSYNEQFF,TGTGCCAGCAGTTGGTTTCTGAGCTCCTACAATGAGCAGTTCTTC
TRBJ2-3,TRBV9,TRBD2,.,CASSLREGTDTQYF,TGTGCCAGCAGCCTCCGGGAGGGCACAGATACGCAGTATTTT
TRBJ1-1,TRBV11-3,.,.,CASSPIRVNTEAFF,TGTGCCAGCAGCCCCATCAGGGTGAACACTGAAGCTTTCTTT
TRBJ2-1,TRBV28,.,few,CASSSIRNNEQFF,TGTGCCAGCAGTTCGATCCGCAACAATGAGCAGTTCTTC
TRBJ2-5,TRBV7-9,.,few,CASSSLIAGFQETQYF,TGTGCCAGCAGCTCCTTGATAGCAGGGTTCCAAGAGACCCAGTACTTC
TRBJ1-2,TRBV12-3/TRBV12-4,.,.,CASSLGTDRYTF,TGTGCCAGCAGTTTGGGGACTGACCGCTACACCTTC
TRBJ2-2,TRBV27,TRBD1,once,CASSLTTGVGELFF,TGTGCCAGCAGTCTTACAACAGGGGTCGGGGAGCTGTTTTTT
TRBJ2-1,TRBV5-1,.,.,CASPKQGQIIEQFF,TGCGCCAGCCCGAAGCAGGGGCAAATAATTGAGCAGTTCTTC
TRBJ2-7,TRBV6-5,.,.,CASSPTWQGPYEQYF,TGTGCCAGCAGTCCCACCTGGCAGGGACCCTACGAGCAGTACTTC
TRBJ2-1,TRBV5-5,TRBD1,few,CASSLGQGRDEQFF,TGTGCCAGCAGCTTGGGACAGGGGAGAGATGAGCAGTTCTTC
TRBJ2-1,TRBV4-2,TRBD1,.,CASSPTYRGLGNEQFF,TGTGCCAGCAGCCCGACCTACAGGGGGCTTGGGAATGAGCAGTTCTTC
TRBJ2-5,TRBV29-1,TRBD1,once,CSVPTGWETQYF,TGCAGCGTGCCGACAGGGTGGGAGACCCAGTACTTC